The next 19 T cell receptor beta chains were all read from a single sample in a study of CD8+ T cells in alopecia areata. Reverse transcribed after extraction, RNA yielded cDNA as the sequencing template. Profiled with immunoSEQ multiplex PCR; TCRdb holds only in-frame clones, not every one. The profile covers over 150,000 clones, with around three fifths appearing a single time and around 12% taken by the ten largest. The sample's treatment: oral pan-JAK inhibitor, 5-10 mg twice daily. The sample in question was CD8+ T cells sorted from blood, obtained at week 24, from a patient treated with tofacitinib. Receptors were obtained from a human donor with alopecia areata.

The chain is built from TRBV11-2 and TRBJ2-7; 8 positions match TRBD2. The CDR3 sequence is 13 residues long. Germline V gives CDR1 SGHAT, CDR2 FQNNGV. The junction had 2 bases not matched to a gene; V was cut back by 5 bases and J by 2 bases. DNA of the CDR3: TGTGCCAGCAGCGCCGGGGGGGCCTACGAGCAGTACTTC. It yields the protein CASSAGGAYEQYF.

V is TRBV27 and J is TRBJ1-2, with D unclear. The V end was cut by 0 bases, the J end by 8 bases, with 10 bases between. CDR1 is MNHEY, CDR2 SMNVEV, per germline (reference sequence). The length of the CDR3 is 13 residues. The CDR3 protein is CASSLSRPGGYTF. CDR3 DNA: TGTGCCAGCAGTTTATCGAGGCCGGGCGGCTACACCTTC.

The chain is built from TRBV15 and TRBJ1-5; possible D gene TRBD1, 5 bases. The CDR3 is 15 amino acids. Germline V gene data show CDR1 as LNHNV and CDR2 as YYDKDF (reference sequence). Trimming took off 5 bases at V and 6 bases at J, with 17 bases between the two ends. The CDR3 sequence: CATSPGFGRGQPQHF. Here the CDR3 DNA reads TGTGCCACCAGCCCAGGGTTTGGTAGGGGTCAGCCCCAGCATTTT.

The chain couples TRBV2 to TRBJ2-7, with D possibly called TRBD1 or TRBD2 (6 bases each). The germline V gene has CDR1 SNHLY and CDR2 FYNNEI. V dropped 4 bases and J dropped 5 bases, with 15 bases sitting between them. CDR3 length: 14 amino acids. The CDR3 loop reads CASSGLGGFNEQYF. Here the CDR3 DNA reads TGTGCCAGCAGTGGATTAGGGGGGTTCAACGAGCAGTACTTC.

There are a few counts of this clone. The chain recombines TRBV5-4 with TRBJ2-4, with D perhaps TRBD2 (6 bases). Germline lookup yields CDR1 SGHNT and CDR2 YYREEE (reference sequence). Trimming removed 4 bases from V and 3 bases from J, with 14 bases in between. This CDR3 region has 15 residues. The CDR3 protein is CASSRGWDFKNIQYF. The DNA of the CDR3 is TGTGCCAGCAGCCGGGGGTGGGACTTCAAAAACATTCAGTACTTC.

In the case of this clone: Other DNA sequences from this sample encode an identical CDR3 as well. The J gene is TRBJ1-1, the V gene TRBV5-1; unclear D gene. V gave up 1 base and J gave up 2 bases, with 0 bases separating them. The CDR3 contains 11 residues. In germline, CDR1 is SGHRS, CDR2 YFSETQ. The CDR3 region is CASSLNTEAFF. As DNA, the CDR3 is TGCGCCAGCAGCTTGAACACTGAAGCTTTCTTT. Drawing the rest from reference TRBV5-1 and TRBJ1-1, the complete variable domain is KAGVTQTPRYLIKTRGQQVTLSCSPISGHRSVSWYQQTPGQGLQFLFEYFSETQRNKGNFPGRFSGRQFSNSRSEMNVSTLELGDSALYLCASSLNTEAFFGQGTRLTVV.

This clone has more than one count but fewer than ten. The chain recombines TRBV29-1 with TRBJ2-3; TRBD2 matches at 7 bases. The trim removed 5 bases at V and 0 bases at J, leaving 5 bases unmatched. The length of the CDR3 is 14 residues. Germline V gives CDR1 SQVTM, CDR2 ANQGSEA. The CDR3 nucleotides read TGCAGCGTTCCGGGGGGAAGAAGCACAGATACGCAGTATTTT. Protein: CSVPGGRSTDTQYF.

The chain couples TRBV2 to TRBJ2-5; 7 positions agree with TRBD2. Germline CDR1 and CDR2: SNHLY and FYNNEI. The trim removed 0 bases at V and 3 bases at J, leaving 7 bases unmatched. The CDR3 totals 16 residues. DNA of the CDR3: TGTGCCAGCAGTGAAGCAGGCCCGAGCGGGGAAGAGACCCAGTACTTC. Its protein is CASSEAGPSGEETQYF.

The V gene is TRBV29-1, the J gene TRBJ1-4, with unresolved D. The length of the CDR3 is 15 residues. CDR1 is SQVTM, CDR2 ANQGSEA, per germline. V lost 3 bases to trimming and J lost 0 bases, with 11 bases between them. CDR3 in amino acids: CSVEEGGTTNEKLFF. As DNA, the CDR3 is TGCAGCGTTGAGGAGGGCGGGACAACTAATGAAAAACTGTTTTTT.

This clone came up many times. V and J are TRBV12-5 and TRBJ1-1; D unresolved. The CDR3 has 12 amino acids. The germline V and J ends were trimmed by 2 bases and 11 bases, with 12 bases remaining between them. CDR1 LGHNT and CDR2 FRNRAP come from the germline V gene. The CDR3 sequence is CASGLSGSGAFF. As DNA, the CDR3 is TGTGCTAGTGGTTTGAGTGGGAGTGGGGCTTTCTTT.

The chain links TRBV12-5 to TRBJ1-3; D is undetermined. The germline V and J ends were trimmed by 3 bases and 0 bases, with 6 bases remaining between them. Germline CDR1 and CDR2: LGHNT and FRNRAP. The CDR3 is 14 amino acids. The CDR3 here is CASGFGVSGNTIYF. CDR3 DNA: TGTGCTAGTGGTTTCGGAGTCTCTGGAAACACCATATATTTT.

This clone was observed once. The V gene is TRBV15, the J gene TRBJ1-4; tentatively, D is TRBD1 (5 bases). CDR3 length: 14 residues. Germline CDR1 reads LNHNV; CDR2 reads YYDKDF (reference sequence). V was clipped by 0 bases and J by 8 bases, with 10 bases between them. This CDR3 reads CATSRDLGREKLFF. CDR3 DNA: TGTGCCACCAGCAGAGACCTGGGGCGGGAAAAACTGTTTTTT. The entire variable domain, with the rest obtained from reference TRBV15 and TRBJ1-4, is as follows: DAMVIQNPRYQVTQFGKPVTLSCSQTLNHNVMYWYQQKSSQAPKLLFHYYDKDFNNEADTPDNFQSRRPNTSFCFLDIRSPGLGDTAMYLCATSRDLGREKLFFGSGTQLSVL.

The CDR3 DNA reads TGTGCCAGCAGCGTATCAGGAGGTGAAGCTTTCTTT. Translating gives CASSVSGGEAFF. The rearrangement uses TRBV9 and TRBJ1-1; D not resolved. Between the trimmed V and J ends, which lost 1 base and 7 bases, there was a span of 8 bases. Germline V gene lookup returns CDR1 SGDLS and CDR2 YYNGEE. The length of the CDR3 is 12 residues.

The chain links TRBV9 to TRBJ1-2; D remains ambiguous. Trimming removed 0 bases at V and 0 bases at J, with 9 bases between. Per germline, CDR1 SGDLS and CDR2 YYNGEE. CDR3 size: 15 residues. The CDR3 coding sequence is TGTGCCAGCAGCGTAGCTACGGGAGCTAACTATGGCTACACCTTC. It translates to CASSVATGANYGYTF.

This clone appeared a single time. CDR3 in amino acids: CASNLDPGDEQFF. The CDR3 coding sequence is TGCGCCAGCAATTTAGACCCTGGCGATGAGCAGTTCTTC. The chain has TRBV23-1 and TRBJ2-1; no clear D. TRBV23-1 qualifies as an ORF whose function is uncertain. With 7 bases removed from V and 8 bases from J, the gap between germline ends came to 15 bases. CDR3 size: 13 residues.

A few counts support this clone. V usage is TRBV7-6 and J usage is TRBJ1-5, with D unresolved. The CDR3 contains 12 residues. Germline V gene lookup returns CDR1 SGHVS and CDR2 FNYEAQ. The germline V and J ends were trimmed by 5 bases and 7 bases, with 9 bases remaining between them. CDR3 sequence (DNA): TGTGCCAGCAGCCAATTGGGACAGCCCCAGCATTTT. Translated, it gives CASSQLGQPQHF.

This CDR3 is CASSFSLAGEAGELFF. The CDR3 region has the DNA TGTGCCAGCAGCTTCTCACTAGCGGGGGAAGCCGGGGAGCTGTTTTTT. The chain joins TRBV7-9 to TRBJ2-2, with 11 bases lining up with TRBD2. The CDR3 spans 16 residues. V lost 3 bases, J lost 6 bases, and 6 bases stayed unmatched. In germline, CDR1 is SEHNR, CDR2 FQNEAQ (reference sequence).

The chain recombines TRBV9 with TRBJ2-3; D is ambiguous. Trimming removed 0 bases from V and 4 bases from J, with 3 bases in between. Germline V lookup: CDR1 SGDLS, CDR2 YYNGEE. The length of the CDR3 is 12 residues. CDR3 region: CASSVAPDTQYF. The CDR3 nucleotides are TGTGCCAGCAGCGTAGCTCCAGATACGCAGTATTTT.

The CDR3 sequence: CASSSGQGAYEQYF. The CDR3, as DNA: TGCGCCAGCAGCTCGGGACAGGGGGCTTACGAGCAGTACTTC. This chain connects TRBV5-1 to TRBJ2-7; the match to TRBD1 covers 12 bases. With 3 bases clipped from V and 4 bases from J, the junction kept 2 bases outside the gene matches. Germline V lookup: CDR1 SGHRS, CDR2 YFSETQ. This CDR3 is built from 14 residues.